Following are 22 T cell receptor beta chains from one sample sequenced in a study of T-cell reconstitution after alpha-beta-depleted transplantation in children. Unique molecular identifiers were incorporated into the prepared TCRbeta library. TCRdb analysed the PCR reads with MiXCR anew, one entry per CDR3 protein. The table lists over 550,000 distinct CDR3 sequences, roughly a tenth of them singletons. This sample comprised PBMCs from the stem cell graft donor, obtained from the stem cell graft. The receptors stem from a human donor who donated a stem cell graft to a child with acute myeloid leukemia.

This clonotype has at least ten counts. The CDR3 here is CASTKAGVNEKLFF. The CDR3 DNA reads as TGTGCCAGCACGAAGGCAGGGGTGAATGAAAAACTGTTTTTT. The rearrangement links TRBV6-5 to TRBJ1-4; possibly TRBD1 for D (6 bases). Trimming removed 7 bases at V and 5 bases at J, with 14 bases between. CDR3 length: 14 amino acids. The germline V gene has CDR1 MNHEY and CDR2 SVGAGI.

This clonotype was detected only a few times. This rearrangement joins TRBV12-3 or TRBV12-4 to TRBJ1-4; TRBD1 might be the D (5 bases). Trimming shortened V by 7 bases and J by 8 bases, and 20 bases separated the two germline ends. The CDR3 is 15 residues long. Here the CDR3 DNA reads TGTGCCAGCACCGCGGACCAGGGATATGGGGAAAAACTGTTTTTT. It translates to CASTADQGYGEKLFF.

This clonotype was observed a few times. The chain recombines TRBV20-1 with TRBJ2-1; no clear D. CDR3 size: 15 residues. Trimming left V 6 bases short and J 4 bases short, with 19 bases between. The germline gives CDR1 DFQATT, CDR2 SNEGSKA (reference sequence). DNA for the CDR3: TGCAGTGCCGCCGCGACTGTATTGTCTTACAATGAGCAGTTCTTC. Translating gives CSAAATVLSYNEQFF.

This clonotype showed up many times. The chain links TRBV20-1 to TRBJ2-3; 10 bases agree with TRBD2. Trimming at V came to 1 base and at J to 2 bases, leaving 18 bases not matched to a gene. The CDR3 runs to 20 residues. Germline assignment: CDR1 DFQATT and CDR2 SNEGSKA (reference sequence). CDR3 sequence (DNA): TGCAGTGCTAGAGCCCAAGTCCCAGCGGGAGGGCCATGGGTCACAGATACGCAGTATTTT. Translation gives CSARAQVPAGGPWVTDTQYF.

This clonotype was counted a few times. The CDR3 bases are TGTGCCAGCAGCCCCCCTAGCGGGAGTCAGTTCTTC. It encodes CASSPPSGSQFF. The chain combines TRBV9 with TRBJ2-1, with 10 bases that match TRBD2. This CDR3 spans 12 amino acids. The J segment lost 13 bases and the V segment lost 4 bases, leaving 5 bases of the junction unmatched. Germline V gives CDR1 SGDLS, CDR2 YYNGEE.

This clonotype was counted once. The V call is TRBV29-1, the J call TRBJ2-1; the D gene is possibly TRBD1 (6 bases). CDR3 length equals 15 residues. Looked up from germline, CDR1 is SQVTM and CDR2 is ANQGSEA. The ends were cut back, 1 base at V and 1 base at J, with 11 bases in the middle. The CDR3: CSVEVAGESYNEQFF. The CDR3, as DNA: TGCAGCGTTGAAGTCGCAGGGGAGTCCTACAATGAGCAGTTCTTC.

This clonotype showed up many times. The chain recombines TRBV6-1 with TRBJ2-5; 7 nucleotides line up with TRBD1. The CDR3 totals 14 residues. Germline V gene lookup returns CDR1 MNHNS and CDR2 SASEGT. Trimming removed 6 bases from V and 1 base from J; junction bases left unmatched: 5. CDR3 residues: CASSLRGLQETQYF. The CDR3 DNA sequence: TGTGCCAGCAGCCTGAGGGGGCTCCAAGAGACCCAGTACTTC.

The CDR3 sequence: CSARPVTGISGANVLTF. In DNA form, the CDR3 reads TGCAGTGCTAGACCTGTGACAGGGATCTCTGGGGCCAACGTCCTGACTTTC. The rearrangement links TRBV20-1 to TRBJ2-6; TRBD1 aligns across 7 bases. The V gene end was trimmed by 2 bases and the J gene end by 0 bases; junction bases not matched to a gene: 7. Germline V CDR1 and CDR2: DFQATT, SNEGSKA (reference sequence). This CDR3 has 17 residues.

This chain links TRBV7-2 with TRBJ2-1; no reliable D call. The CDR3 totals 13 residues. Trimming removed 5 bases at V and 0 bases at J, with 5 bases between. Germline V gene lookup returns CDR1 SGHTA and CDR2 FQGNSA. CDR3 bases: TGTGCCAGCAGCACCGGCTCCTACAATGAGCAGTTCTTC. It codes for CASSTGSYNEQFF.

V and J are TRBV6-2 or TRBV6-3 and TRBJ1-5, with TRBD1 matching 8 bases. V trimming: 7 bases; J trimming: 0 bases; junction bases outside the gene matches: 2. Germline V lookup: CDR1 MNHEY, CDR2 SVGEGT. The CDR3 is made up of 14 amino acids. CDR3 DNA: TGTGCCAGCAACAGGGGGGATAGCAATCAGCCCCAGCATTTT. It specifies CASNRGDSNQPQHF.

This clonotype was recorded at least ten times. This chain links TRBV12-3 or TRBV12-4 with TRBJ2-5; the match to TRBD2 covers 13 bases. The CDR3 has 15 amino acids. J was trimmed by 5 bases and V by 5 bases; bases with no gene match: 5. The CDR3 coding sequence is TGTGCCAGCAGTCAGGGACTAGCGGGAAGTGAGACCCAGTACTTC. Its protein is CASSQGLAGSETQYF.

The CDR3 nucleotides are TGTGCCAGCAGTTATCCGGGACAGGGGACCTATGGCTACACCTTC. Its translation is CASSYPGQGTYGYTF. The chain joins TRBV6-5 to TRBJ1-2, with 10 positions matching TRBD1. Per the germline V gene, CDR1 is MNHEY and CDR2 is SVGAGI. Trimming took 3 bases from V and 4 from J; bases not matched to a gene: 5. The CDR3 runs 15 residues.

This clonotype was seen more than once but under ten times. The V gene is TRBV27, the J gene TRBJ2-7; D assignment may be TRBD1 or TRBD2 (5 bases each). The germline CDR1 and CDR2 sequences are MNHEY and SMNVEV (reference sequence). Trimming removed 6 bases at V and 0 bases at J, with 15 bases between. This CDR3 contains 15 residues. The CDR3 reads CASRDHRDDSYEQYF. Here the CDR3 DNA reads TGTGCCAGCAGAGATCACCGGGACGACTCCTACGAGCAGTACTTC.

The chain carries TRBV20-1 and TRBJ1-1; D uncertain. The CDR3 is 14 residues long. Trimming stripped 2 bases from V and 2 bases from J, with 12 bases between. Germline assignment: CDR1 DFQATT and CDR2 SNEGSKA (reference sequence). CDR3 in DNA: TGCAGTGCTAGATGGGTAGGCGCCAACACTGAAGCTTTCTTT. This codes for CSARWVGANTEAFF.

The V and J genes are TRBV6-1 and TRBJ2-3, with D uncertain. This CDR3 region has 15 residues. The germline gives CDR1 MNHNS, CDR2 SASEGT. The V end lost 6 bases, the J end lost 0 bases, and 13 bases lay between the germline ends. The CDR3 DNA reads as TGTGCCAGCAGAAAGACTTTTACTAGCACAGATACGCAGTATTTT. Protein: CASRKTFTSTDTQYF.

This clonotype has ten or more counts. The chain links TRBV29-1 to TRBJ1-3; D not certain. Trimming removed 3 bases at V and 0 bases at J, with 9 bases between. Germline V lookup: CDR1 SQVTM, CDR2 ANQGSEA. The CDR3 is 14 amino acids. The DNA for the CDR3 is TGCAGCGTTGAGAGTTCTCTCTCTGGAAACACCATATATTTT. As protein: CSVESSLSGNTIYF.

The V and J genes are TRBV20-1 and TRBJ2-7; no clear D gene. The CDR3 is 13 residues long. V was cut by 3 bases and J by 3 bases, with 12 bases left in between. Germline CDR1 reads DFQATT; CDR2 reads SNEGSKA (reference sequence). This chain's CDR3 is CSARSTEDYEQYF. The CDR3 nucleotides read TGCAGTGCTAGGAGTACAGAAGACTACGAGCAGTACTTC.

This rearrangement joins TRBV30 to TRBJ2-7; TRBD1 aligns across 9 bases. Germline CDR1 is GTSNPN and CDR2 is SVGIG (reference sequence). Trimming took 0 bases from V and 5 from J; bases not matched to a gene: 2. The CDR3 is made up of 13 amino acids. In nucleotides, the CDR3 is TGTGCCTGGAGTGTGGGACAGGGCCACGAGCAGTACTTC. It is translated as CAWSVGQGHEQYF. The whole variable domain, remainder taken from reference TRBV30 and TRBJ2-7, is SQTIHQWPATLVQPVGSPLSLECTVEGTSNPNLYWYRQAAGRGLQLLFYSVGIGQISSEVPQNLSASRPQDRQFILSSKKLLLSDSGFYLCAWSVGQGHEQYFGPGTRLTVT.

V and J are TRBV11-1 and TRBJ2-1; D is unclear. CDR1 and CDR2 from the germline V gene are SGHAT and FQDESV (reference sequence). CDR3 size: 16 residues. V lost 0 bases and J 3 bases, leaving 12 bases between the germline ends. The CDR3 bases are TGTGCCAGCAGCTTAGCCAGCCGTGGGTACTACAATGAGCAGTTCTTC. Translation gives CASSLASRGYYNEQFF.

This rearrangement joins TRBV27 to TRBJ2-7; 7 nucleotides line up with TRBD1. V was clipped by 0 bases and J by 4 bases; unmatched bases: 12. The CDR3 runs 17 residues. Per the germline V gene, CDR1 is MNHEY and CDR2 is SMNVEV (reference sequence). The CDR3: CASSLSATGQMFYEQYF. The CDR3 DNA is TGTGCCAGCAGTTTATCTGCCACGGGACAGATGTTTTACGAGCAGTACTTC.

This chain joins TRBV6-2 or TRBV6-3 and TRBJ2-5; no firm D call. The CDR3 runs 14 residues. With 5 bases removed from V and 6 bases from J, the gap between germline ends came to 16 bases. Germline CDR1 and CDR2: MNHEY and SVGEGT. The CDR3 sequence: CASSILGTRQTQYF. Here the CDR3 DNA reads TGTGCCAGCAGTATCCTAGGTACTCGTCAGACCCAGTACTTC.

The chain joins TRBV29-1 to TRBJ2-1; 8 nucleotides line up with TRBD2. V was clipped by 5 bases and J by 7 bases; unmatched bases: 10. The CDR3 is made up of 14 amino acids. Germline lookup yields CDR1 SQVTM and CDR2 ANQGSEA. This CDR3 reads CSVWSGSKGNEQFF. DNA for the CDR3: TGCAGCGTTTGGAGCGGGAGTAAGGGTAATGAGCAGTTCTTC.